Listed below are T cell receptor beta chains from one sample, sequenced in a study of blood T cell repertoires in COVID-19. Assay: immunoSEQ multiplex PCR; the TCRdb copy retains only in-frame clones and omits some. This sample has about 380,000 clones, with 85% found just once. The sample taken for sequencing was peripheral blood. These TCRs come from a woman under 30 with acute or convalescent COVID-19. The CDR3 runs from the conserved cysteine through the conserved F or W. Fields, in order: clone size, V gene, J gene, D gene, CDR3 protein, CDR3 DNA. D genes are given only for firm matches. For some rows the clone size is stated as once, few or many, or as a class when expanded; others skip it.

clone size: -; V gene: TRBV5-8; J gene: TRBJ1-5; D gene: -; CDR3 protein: CASSLVRGGGNQPQHF; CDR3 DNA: TGTGCCAGCAGCTTGGTGAGGGGGGGAGGCAATCAGCCCCAGCATTTT
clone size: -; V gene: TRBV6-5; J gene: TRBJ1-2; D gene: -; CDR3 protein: CASSPTGQNYYGYTF; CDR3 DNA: TGTGCCAGCAGTCCTACGGGACAAAATTACTATGGCTACACCTTC
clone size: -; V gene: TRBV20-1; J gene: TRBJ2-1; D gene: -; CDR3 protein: CSARPNNEQFF; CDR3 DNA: TGCAGTGCTAGACCCAACAATGAGCAGTTCTTC
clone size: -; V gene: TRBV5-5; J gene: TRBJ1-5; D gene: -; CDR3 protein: CASSLGLGANQPQHF; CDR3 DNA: TGTGCCAGCAGCTTGGGACTGGGGGCGAATCAGCCCCAGCATTTT
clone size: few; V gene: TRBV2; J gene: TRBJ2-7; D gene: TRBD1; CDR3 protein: CASSRQGSSYEQYF; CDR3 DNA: TGTGCCAGCAGCAGACAGGGGTCCTCCTACGAGCAGTACTTC
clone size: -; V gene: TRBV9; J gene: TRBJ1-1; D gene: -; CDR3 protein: CASSVGPGGEVAEAFF; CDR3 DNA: TGTGCCAGCAGCGTAGGGCCGGGAGGGGAGGTCGCTGAAGCTTTCTTT
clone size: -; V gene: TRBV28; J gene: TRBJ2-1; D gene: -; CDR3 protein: CAGGGGTYNEQFF; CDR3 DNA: TGTGCCGGGGGGGGCGGTACCTACAATGAGCAGTTCTTC
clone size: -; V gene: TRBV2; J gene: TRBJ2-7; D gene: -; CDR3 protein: CASKRISYEQYF; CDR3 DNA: TGTGCCAGCAAGCGGATCTCCTACGAGCAGTACTTC
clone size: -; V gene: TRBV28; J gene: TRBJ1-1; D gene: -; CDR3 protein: CASSLGGQGGTEAFF; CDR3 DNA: TGTGCCAGCAGTTTAGGCGGGCAGGGAGGCACTGAAGCTTTCTTT
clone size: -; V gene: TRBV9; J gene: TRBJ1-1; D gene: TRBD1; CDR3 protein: CASSGDRATEAFF; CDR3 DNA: TGTGCCAGCAGCGGGGACAGGGCTACTGAAGCTTTCTTT
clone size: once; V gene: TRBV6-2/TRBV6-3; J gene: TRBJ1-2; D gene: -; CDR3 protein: CASSYSQRPSYGYTF; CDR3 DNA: TGTGCCAGCAGTTACTCTCAGAGGCCTTCCTATGGCTACACCTTC
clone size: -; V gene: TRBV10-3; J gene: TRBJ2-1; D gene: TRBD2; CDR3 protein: CAISESTSGRYNEQFF; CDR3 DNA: TGTGCCATCAGTGAGTCGACTAGCGGGAGATACAATGAGCAGTTCTTC
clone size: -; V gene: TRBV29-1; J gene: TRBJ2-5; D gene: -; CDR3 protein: CSVEDLRPVGSQYF; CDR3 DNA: TGCAGCGTTGAAGATTTGAGGCCCGTCGGGTCCCAGTACTTC
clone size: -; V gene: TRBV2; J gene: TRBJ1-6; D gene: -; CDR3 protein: CASRSEGKPNSPLHF; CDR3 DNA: TGTGCCAGCAGAAGCGAGGGAAAACCTAATTCACCCCTCCACTTT
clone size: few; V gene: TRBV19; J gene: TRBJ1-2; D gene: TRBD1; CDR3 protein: CASSPGQGFYGYTF; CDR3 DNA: TGTGCCAGTAGCCCGGGACAGGGGTTCTATGGCTACACCTTC
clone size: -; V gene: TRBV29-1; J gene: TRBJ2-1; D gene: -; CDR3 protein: CSVEVGDSEYNEQFF; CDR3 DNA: TGCAGCGTTGAAGTCGGTGACTCAGAATACAATGAGCAGTTCTTC
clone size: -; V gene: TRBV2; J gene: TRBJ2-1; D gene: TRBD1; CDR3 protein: CASSPGTGDHNEQFF; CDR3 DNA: TGTGCCAGCAGCCCCGGGACAGGGGACCACAATGAGCAGTTCTTC
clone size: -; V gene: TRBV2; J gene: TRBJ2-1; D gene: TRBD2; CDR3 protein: CASRLALAGGNNEQFF; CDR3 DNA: TGTGCCAGCAGGTTGGCGCTAGCGGGAGGGAACAATGAGCAGTTCTTC
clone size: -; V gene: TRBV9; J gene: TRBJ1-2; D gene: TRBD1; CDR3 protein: CASSTDRDSGYTF; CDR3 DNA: TGTGCCAGCAGTACCGACAGGGACTCTGGCTACACCTTC
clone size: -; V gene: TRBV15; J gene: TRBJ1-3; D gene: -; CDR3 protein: CATSPDKNSGNTIYF; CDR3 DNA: TGTGCCACCAGCCCTGACAAAAACTCTGGAAACACCATATATTTT
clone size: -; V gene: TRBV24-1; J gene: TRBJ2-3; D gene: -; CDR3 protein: CATSDPQYTDTQYF; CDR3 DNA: TGTGCCACCAGTGACCCCCAGTACACAGATACGCAGTATTTT
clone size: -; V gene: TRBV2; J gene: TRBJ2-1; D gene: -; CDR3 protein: CASSEASGPYNEQFF; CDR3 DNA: TGTGCCAGCAGTGAAGCGAGCGGCCCCTACAATGAGCAGTTCTTC
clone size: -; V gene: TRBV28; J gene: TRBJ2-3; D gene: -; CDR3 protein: CASILGGTRLADTQYF; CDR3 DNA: TGTGCCAGCATCCTGGGAGGCACACGGTTGGCAGATACGCAGTATTTT
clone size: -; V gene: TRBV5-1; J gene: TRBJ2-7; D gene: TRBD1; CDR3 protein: CASSFKNAGTGGREQYF; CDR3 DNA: TGCGCCAGCAGCTTCAAGAATGCCGGGACAGGGGGCAGGGAGCAGTACTTC
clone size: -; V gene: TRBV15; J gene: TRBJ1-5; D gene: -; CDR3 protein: CATSRAPTGNQPQHF; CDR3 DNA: TGTGCCACCAGCAGAGCCCCAACAGGGAATCAGCCCCAGCATTTT
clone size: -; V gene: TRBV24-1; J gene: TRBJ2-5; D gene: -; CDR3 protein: CATSDLDSPRETQYF; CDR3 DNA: TGTGCCACCAGTGATCTGGACAGCCCGAGGGAGACCCAGTACTTC